Below, one TCR beta chain is given with its context. The protocol was immunoSEQ multiplex PCR, while the TCRdb copy is restricted to in-frame clones and leaves out a portion. The sample records approximately 28,000 clones, under 80% being singletons. These data are taken from a study of radiotherapy plus CTLA-4 blockade in lung cancer. The germline V gene has CDR1 WNHNN and CDR2 SYGVQD (reference sequence). The CDR3 is 11 amino acids. V was cut by 2 bases and J by 9 bases, with 5 bases left in between. This chain joins TRBV10-1 and TRBJ2-1; D is unclear. The TCR comes from a human donor with non-small cell lung cancer who had stable disease on radiotherapy plus ipilimumab. Source: peripheral blood, taken from a patient treated with radiotherapy plus ipilimumab. Written as DNA, the CDR3 is TGCGCCAGCAGTGAGGGCGGTGAGCAGTTCTTC. This translates into CASSEGGEQFF.